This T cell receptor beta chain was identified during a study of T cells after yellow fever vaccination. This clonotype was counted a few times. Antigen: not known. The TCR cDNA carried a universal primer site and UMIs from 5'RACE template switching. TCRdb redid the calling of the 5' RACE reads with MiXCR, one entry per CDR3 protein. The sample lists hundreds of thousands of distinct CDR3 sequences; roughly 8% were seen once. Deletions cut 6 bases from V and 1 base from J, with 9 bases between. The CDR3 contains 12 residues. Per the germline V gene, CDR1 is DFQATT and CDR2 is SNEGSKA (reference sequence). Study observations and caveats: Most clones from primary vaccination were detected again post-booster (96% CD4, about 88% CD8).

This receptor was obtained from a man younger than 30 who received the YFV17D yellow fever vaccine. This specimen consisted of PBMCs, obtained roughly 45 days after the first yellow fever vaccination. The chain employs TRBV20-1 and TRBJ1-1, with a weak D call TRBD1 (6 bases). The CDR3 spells CSAVGQNTEAFF. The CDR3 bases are TGCAGTGCAGTGGGACAGAACACTGAAGCTTTCTTT.